This TCR beta chain was sequenced for a study of shared clonotypes between healthy human individuals. Study-level background: Aged between 18 and 49, the donors were a couple of women and three men.

CD45RA-negative memory and CD45RA+ naive subsets were split from the CD4+ cells. Points from the study as a whole: Tissues were not sampled, only blood, and their repertoires likely differ.

The data were produced by immunoSEQ multiplex PCR, yet TCRdb's version contains in-frame clones alone and is incomplete. The sample holds about 180,000 clones, approximately 92% seen once. Note on this clone: Its target is not known.

Trimming took off 9 bases at V and 6 bases at J, with 24 bases between the two ends. Germline CDR1 is SNHLY and CDR2 is FYNNEI. The CDR3 runs 15 residues. The TCR was taken from a woman aged 25 to 45 in good health. Sequenced material: naive CD4+ T cells sorted from blood. Subset reported: CD45RA+ positively selected. This chain connects TRBV2 to TRBJ2-7; possible D gene TRBD1, 6 bases. The CDR3 DNA is TGTGCCAGAAGCCCAGGGGCCCAATTCATCGGCGAGCAGTACTTC. Its translation is CARSPGAQFIGEQYF.